The 29 T cell receptor beta chains below were found in one sample sequenced in a study of vaccination and CD4 T cells after COVID-19. As to treatment: roughly 11-day PBMC culture with coronavirus spike peptide pools or control peptides (ViraFEST assay). Sequenced with the Oncomine TCR Beta short-read assay was DNA taken from cultured CD4+ T cells. TCRdb re-called the PCR reads with MiXCR, one entry per CDR3 protein. The repertoire holds almost 15,000 distinct CDR3 sequences, with around a third as singletons. Antigens of these TCRs are unknown. The sequenced sample was cultured CD4+ T cells from blood. Every receptor here comes from a human donor with COVID-19.

The chain carries TRBV5-8 and TRBJ1-6; maybe TRBD1 (6 bases). The CDR3 runs to 17 residues. Per germline, CDR1 SGHTS and CDR2 YDEGEE. Trimming removed 5 bases from V and 0 bases from J, with 15 bases in between. The CDR3 region is CASSPLGGASYNSPLHF. CDR3 DNA: TGTGCCAGCAGTCCCTTGGGGGGGGCCTCCTATAATTCACCCCTCCACTTT.

Only a few counts were recorded for this clonotype. This rearrangement joins TRBV20-1 to TRBJ2-3, with 10 bases that match TRBD2. This CDR3 spans 13 amino acids. Per germline, CDR1 DFQATT and CDR2 SNEGSKA (reference sequence). CDR3 loop: CTAASGGSDTQYF. As DNA, the CDR3 is TGCACGGCGGCTAGCGGGGGATCAGATACGCAGTATTTT.

This chain links TRBV5-1 with TRBJ2-5; D possibly uses TRBD1 or TRBD2 (6 bases each). The V and J ends lost 4 bases and 0 bases respectively, with 10 bases between them. Germline CDR1 reads SGHRS; CDR2 reads YFSETQ. The CDR3 covers 14 residues. CDR3 sequence: CASSGGTHQETQYF. The CDR3 DNA reads TGCGCCAGCAGCGGAGGGACACACCAAGAGACCCAGTACTTC.

The chain employs TRBV20-1 and TRBJ1-2; D not resolved. The ends were cut back, 0 bases at V and 7 bases at J, with 6 bases in the middle. This CDR3 contains 11 residues. Germline loops: CDR1 DFQATT, CDR2 SNEGSKA (reference sequence). CDR3 sequence (DNA): TGCAGTGCTAGAGATCTGGGTGGCTACACCTTC. Translating gives CSARDLGGYTF.

This clonotype occurred a few times. The V call is TRBV4-2, the J call TRBJ2-5; D is uncertain. The CDR3 contains 13 residues. The V gene lost 3 bases and the J gene lost 0 bases, with 5 bases spanning the gap. The germline V gene encodes CDR1 LGHNA and CDR2 YNFKEQ. The DNA for the CDR3 is TGTGCCAGCAGCCAGGGAAACCAAGAGACCCAGTACTTC. It is translated as CASSQGNQETQYF.

This chain connects TRBV20-1 to TRBJ1-5, with D maybe TRBD1 (5 bases). V dropped 6 bases and J dropped 2 bases, with 14 bases sitting between them. CDR3 length: 14 residues. Germline values: CDR1 DFQATT, CDR2 SNEGSKA (reference sequence). In nucleotides, the CDR3 is TGCAGTGCAGGGATGGGGGGTCGCAATCAGCCCCAGCATTTT. This encodes CSAGMGGRNQPQHF.

This sequence joins TRBV20-1 and TRBJ2-3; perhaps TRBD2 as D (6 bases). Deletions cut 3 bases from V and 7 bases from J, with 20 bases between. Germline V gene sequence: CDR1 DFQATT, CDR2 SNEGSKA (reference sequence). The CDR3 runs 15 residues. CDR3 residues: CSARAGPAGKNTQYF. The CDR3 DNA reads TGCAGTGCTAGGGCCGGCCCCGCGGGAAAAAATACGCAGTATTTT.

The chain joins TRBV9 to TRBJ2-1; D gene unclear. The CDR3 sequence is 15 residues long. V was clipped by 0 bases and J by 7 bases, with 14 bases between them. The germline V gene has CDR1 SGDLS and CDR2 YYNGEE. The CDR3 region is CASSVVMESWNEQFF. Here the CDR3 DNA reads TGTGCCAGCAGCGTAGTGATGGAAAGCTGGAATGAGCAGTTCTTC.

The gene calls are TRBV7-9 and TRBJ1-5, with D perhaps TRBD1 (5 bases). V shed 3 bases and J shed 0 bases, with 12 bases lying between them. The V gene's germline CDR1 is SEHNR and CDR2 FQNEAQ (reference sequence). The CDR3 spans 16 residues. The chain's CDR3 is CASSFSGEGSNQPQHF. The CDR3 coding sequence is TGTGCCAGCAGCTTTTCGGGGGAGGGTAGCAATCAGCCCCAGCATTTT.

The chain employs TRBV11-1 and TRBJ1-2, with D possibly matching TRBD1 (5 bases). Trimming left V 1 base short and J 8 bases short, with 14 bases between. CDR3 size: 14 residues. Per the germline V gene, CDR1 is SGHAT and CDR2 is FQDESV (reference sequence). The CDR3 DNA follows: TGTGCCAGCAGCTTAGAGGATCGGGGGATCGGCTACACCTTC. This translates into CASSLEDRGIGYTF.

In this sample, this clonotype turned up a few times. This chain joins TRBV2 and TRBJ1-5; TRBD1 might be the D (5 bases). There are 14 residues in the CDR3. Germline-derived CDR1 and CDR2 are SNHLY and FYNNEI. V shed 7 bases and J shed 6 bases, with 16 bases lying between them. The CDR3 DNA reads as TGTGCCAGCAACAGTGGTGACAGTCGTCAGCCCCAGCATTTT. It specifies CASNSGDSRQPQHF.

This clonotype was observed a few times. CDR3 protein: CASSGRTNTGELFF. In DNA, the CDR3 is TGTGCCAGCAGCGGACGGACGAACACCGGGGAGCTGTTTTTT. This chain joins TRBV6-1 and TRBJ2-2, with no clear D. Germline-derived CDR1 and CDR2 are MNHNS and SASEGT. Trimming pared 6 bases from V and 0 bases from J, leaving 8 bases between. The CDR3 is made up of 14 amino acids.

The CDR3: CASSLGTDNEKLFF. CDR3 in DNA: TGTGCCAGCTCTCTCGGGACAGACAATGAAAAACTGTTTTTT. The rearrangement joins TRBV18 to TRBJ1-4; TRBD1 matches at 7 bases. The germline V gene encodes CDR1 KGHSH and CDR2 LQKENI. V lost 6 bases, J lost 5 bases, and 6 bases stayed unmatched. The CDR3 is made up of 14 amino acids.

Note on this clonotype: One junction end does not reproduce the germline sequence, and a read error may be involved. The CDR3 DNA reads TGTGCCAGCTCACGAAACGAGGGGACTAGAAGGGGATACGAGCACTACTTC. Its protein product is CASSRNEGTRRGYEHYF. This chain connects TRBV18 to TRBJ2-7; TRBD2 matches 8 bases. Germline values: CDR1 KGHSH, CDR2 LQKENI. The CDR3 has 17 residues. Full variable domain (rest looked up from reference TRBV18 and TRBJ2-7): NAGVMQNPRHLVRRRGQEARLRCSPMKGHSHVYWYRQLPEEGLKFMVYLQKENIIDESGMPKERFSAEFPKEGPSILRIQQVVRGDSAAYFCASSRNEGTRRGYEHYFGPGTRLTVT.

The rearrangement joins TRBV11-2 to TRBJ1-1, with D hard to call. CDR3 length equals 13 residues. Germline values: CDR1 SGHAT, CDR2 FQNNGV. V lost 7 bases to trimming and J lost 2 bases, with 11 bases between them. CDR3 bases: TGTGCCAGCACCTTGGGCGAAAACACTGAAGCTTTCTTT. It specifies CASTLGENTEAFF.

V and J are TRBV12-3 or TRBV12-4 and TRBJ1-4; 10 nucleotides line up with TRBD1. There are 15 residues in the CDR3. V was clipped by 5 bases and J by 3 bases; unmatched bases: 3. The CDR3 DNA reads TGTGCCAGCAGTACAGGACAGGGGGCTAATGAAAAACTGTTTTTT. Translated: CASSTGQGANEKLFF.

The chain recombines TRBV6-1 with TRBJ2-5; the match to TRBD2 covers 9 bases. V shed 7 bases, J shed 5 bases, and the junction held 8 bases outside the gene matches. In germline, CDR1 is MNHNS, CDR2 SASEGT. This CDR3 contains 14 residues. CDR3 in amino acids: CASNLAGGGETQYF. CDR3 in DNA: TGTGCCAGCAACTTGGCGGGGGGGGGTGAGACCCAGTACTTC.

The sample holds a few counts of this clonotype. This sequence joins TRBV6-1 and TRBJ1-5, with D unresolved. V dropped 1 base and J dropped 10 bases, with 14 bases sitting between them. The germline CDR1 and CDR2 sequences are MNHNS and SASEGT. This CDR3 contains 14 residues. The CDR3 DNA follows: TGTGCCAGCAGTGAAGGGGCAGTTACTTCCCCCCAGCATTTT. Amino acids: CASSEGAVTSPQHF.

V is TRBV28 and J is TRBJ1-2, with D hard to call. The CDR3 is 14 residues long. Trimming cost V 2 bases and J 3 bases, with 10 bases left between them. Germline CDR1 and CDR2: MDHEN and SYDVKM. DNA of the CDR3: TGTGCCAGCAGTTTACCAGCAGTATACTATGGCTACACCTTC. Translation: CASSLPAVYYGYTF.

This clonotype was seen more than once but under ten times. The V gene is TRBV25-1, the J gene TRBJ2-5, with D perhaps matching TRBD1 (7 bases). The CDR3 length is 13 residues. Germline V gene data show CDR1 as MGHDK and CDR2 as SYGVNS. Trimming took off 7 bases at V and 7 bases at J, with 16 bases between the two ends. Here the CDR3 DNA reads TGTGCCAGCACGAAGACAGGGACTGTGACCCAGTACTTC. It codes for CASTKTGTVTQYF.

The chain has TRBV28 and TRBJ2-7; the match to TRBD1 covers 7 bases. V lost 6 bases and J lost 2; bases outside the gene matches: 10. The V gene's germline CDR1 is MDHEN and CDR2 SYDVKM. This CDR3 has 15 amino acids. DNA for the CDR3: TGTGCCAGCAGACTACCGGGACAGAATCCCTACGAGCAGTACTTC. Protein sequence: CASRLPGQNPYEQYF.

The V and J genes are TRBV7-6 and TRBJ2-1; D may be TRBD2 (5 bases). The CDR3 sequence is 13 residues long. The germline gives CDR1 SGHVS, CDR2 FNYEAQ. V was trimmed by 5 bases and J by 9 bases, leaving 14 bases between them. CDR3 DNA: TGTGCCAGCAGCCCCTTTACTAGGGTTGAGCAGTTCTTC. Translated, it gives CASSPFTRVEQFF.

This clonotype came up once. The chain employs TRBV29-1 and TRBJ2-5, with TRBD2 matching 14 bases. This CDR3 region has 17 residues. The germline V gene encodes CDR1 SQVTM and CDR2 ANQGSEA. This CDR3 reads CSLAKGLAGGRGETQYF. Written as DNA, the CDR3 is TGCAGTCTTGCGAAAGGACTAGCGGGGGGTAGGGGAGAGACCCAGTACTTC. Complete variable domain (other parts from reference TRBV29-1 and TRBJ2-5): SAVISQKPSRDICQRGTSLTIQCQVDSQVTMMFWYRQQPGQSLTLIATANQGSEATYESGFVIDKFPISRPNLTFSTLTVSNMSPEDSSIYLCSLAKGLAGGRGETQYFGPGTRLLVL.

This chain uses TRBV7-2 with TRBJ2-7, with 11 bases matching TRBD2. The CDR3 is made up of 16 amino acids. Trimming cost V 5 bases and J 3 bases; bases outside gene matches: 9. Germline assignment: CDR1 SGHTA and CDR2 FQGNSA. CDR3 sequence (DNA): TGTGCCAGCAGCCCAAGGATACTAGCGGGGGACTACGAGCAGTACTTC. Encoded protein: CASSPRILAGDYEQYF.

This clonotype was observed a handful of times. This sequence joins TRBV20-1 and TRBJ1-3; D is perhaps TRBD1 (5 bases). The germline V gene has CDR1 DFQATT and CDR2 SNEGSKA (reference sequence). The CDR3 runs 15 residues. V shed 6 bases and J shed 0 bases, with 15 bases lying between them. CDR3 region: CSAPMPGTSGNTIYF. In nucleotides, the CDR3 is TGCAGTGCACCAATGCCGGGGACCTCTGGAAACACCATATATTTT.

Only a few counts were recorded for this clonotype. The chain carries TRBV10-3 and TRBJ1-3; D not resolved. Germline V CDR1 and CDR2: ENHRY, SYGVKD. The CDR3 contains 18 residues. V dropped 3 bases and J dropped 1 base, with 19 bases sitting between them. DNA for the CDR3: TGTGCCATCAGTGAAGTCGATTTAGCGAGGGCTTCTGGAAACACCATATATTTT. Translation gives CAISEVDLARASGNTIYF.

The chain couples TRBV11-2 to TRBJ2-3, with D perhaps TRBD2 (6 bases). CDR1 and CDR2 from the germline V gene are SGHAT and FQNNGV. This CDR3 comprises 15 residues. Deletions cut 6 bases from V and 6 bases from J, with 19 bases between. CDR3 DNA sequence: TGTGCCAGCAGTTTCTCTGTTAGCGGAACGGATACGCAGTATTTT. This codes for CASSFSVSGTDTQYF.

On this clonotype: An end of the junction differs from the germline gene, which may be a read error. The V gene is TRBV7-7, the J gene TRBJ2-5, with D unclear. Germline values: CDR1 SSHAT, CDR2 FNYEAQ (reference sequence). The CDR3 covers 18 residues. Here the CDR3 reads CASSSLGARGVVSETQYF. CDR3 bases: TGTGCTAGCAGCTCGCTCGGTGCCCGTGGGGTCGTCTCGGAGACCCAGTACTTC.

Comments on this clonotype: An end of the junction does not agree with germline; a read error may underlie this. J is TRBJ2-7 and V is TRBV7-9; possibly TRBD2 for D (6 bases). The germline CDR1 and CDR2 sequences are SEHNR and FQNEAQ (reference sequence). CDR3 length: 12 amino acids. CDR3 DNA sequence: TGTGCCAGCACCGGGCGGGACCCCGAGGAGTACTTC. Protein: CASTGRDPEEYF.